This T cell receptor beta chain originates from a study of blood T cell repertoires in COVID-19. Study background: Acute and convalescent COVID-19 samples came from the United States, Italy and Spain. T cells, B-cell-depleted T cells, or PBMCs supplied cDNA or gDNA.

In the source study's methods: Using reference gene primer amplification, nucleated cell counts were estimated. The method was immunoSEQ multiplex PCR; TCRdb's version includes in-frame clones alone and lacks a portion of them. The DNA gave D and trimming, while V, J and clone size come from that table. The table records 120,000 to 150,000 clones, approximately 88% of them present only once. The CDR3 runs to 14 residues. V was cut by 5 bases and J by 3 bases, with 11 bases left in between. CDR1 is SGHTA and CDR2 is FQGNSA in the germline V gene. The sequenced material came from peripheral blood. V and J are TRBV7-2 and TRBJ1-5; tentatively, D is TRBD1 (5 bases). The clonotype was recovered from a human donor in a cohort sampled during active COVID-19. CDR3 in amino acids: CASSPRGDNQPQHF. CDR3 sequence (DNA): TGTGCCAGCAGCCCCCGGGGGGACAATCAGCCCCAGCATTTT.